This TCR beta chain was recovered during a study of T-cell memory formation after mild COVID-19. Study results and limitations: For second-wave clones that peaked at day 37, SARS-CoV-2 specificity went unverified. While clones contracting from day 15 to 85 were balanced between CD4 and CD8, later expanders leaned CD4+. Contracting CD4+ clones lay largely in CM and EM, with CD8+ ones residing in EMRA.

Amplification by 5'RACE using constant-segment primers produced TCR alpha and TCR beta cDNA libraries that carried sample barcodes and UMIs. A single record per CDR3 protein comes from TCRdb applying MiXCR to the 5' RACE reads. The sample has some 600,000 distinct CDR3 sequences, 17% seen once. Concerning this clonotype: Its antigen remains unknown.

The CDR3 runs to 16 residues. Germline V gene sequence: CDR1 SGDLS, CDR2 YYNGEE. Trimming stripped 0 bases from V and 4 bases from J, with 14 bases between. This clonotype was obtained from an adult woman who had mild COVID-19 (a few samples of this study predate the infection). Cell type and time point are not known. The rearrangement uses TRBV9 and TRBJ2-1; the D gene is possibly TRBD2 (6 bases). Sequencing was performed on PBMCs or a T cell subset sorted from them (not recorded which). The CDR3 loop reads CASSVDGSGTYNEQFF. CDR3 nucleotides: TGTGCCAGCAGCGTAGATGGTAGCGGCACTTACAATGAGCAGTTCTTC.